Below, 16 T cell receptor beta chains from the same sample are listed, as sequenced in a study of blood T cell repertoires in COVID-19. Repertoires were generated with immunoSEQ multiplex PCR, while TCRdb's copy carries only in-frame clones and drops some. The sample shows 330,000 or so clones, around 90% of them seen only once. Sequencing input: peripheral blood. The receptor set was obtained from a woman aged 55-70 years with COVID-19, enrolled during active disease.

V and J are TRBV5-4 and TRBJ2-5; D call uncertain. Germline V CDR1 and CDR2: SGHNT, YYREEE (reference sequence). Trimming took 5 bases from V and 2 from J, leaving 10 bases between them. CDR3 length: 13 amino acids. CDR3 residues: CASSTTVQETQYF. DNA of the CDR3: TGTGCCAGCAGTACAACAGTACAAGAGACCCAGTACTTC.

The chain has TRBV2 and TRBJ1-1; D may be TRBD1 (5 bases). V was clipped by 7 bases and J by 5 bases, with 23 bases between them. CDR1 and CDR2 from the germline V gene are SNHLY and FYNNEI. CDR3 size: 16 residues. The CDR3 reads CASISAGMALRTEAFF. DNA of the CDR3: TGTGCCAGCATCTCGGCAGGGATGGCTCTACGGACTGAAGCTTTCTTT.

As for this clone: Without the conserved terminal phenylalanine or tryptophan, this CDR3 likely stems from a read error. The limits of the CDR3 on the DNA are not certain, so only TCRdb's listed CDR3 is given. V gene TRBV21-1 combines with J gene TRBJ2-7; no check of the table's D call, TRBD1, against the DNA was made. TRBV21-1 is shown as a pseudogene. The CDR3 is made up of 13 amino acids, end residues included. The CDR3 loop reads CASSKEQSRTGEA.

The genes are TRBV5-1 and TRBJ2-2; tentatively, D is TRBD2 (5 bases). CDR1 and CDR2 (germline): SGHRS, YFSETQ. The CDR3 has 16 residues. V was clipped by 2 bases and J by 7 bases, with 18 bases between them. The CDR3 nucleotides read TGCGCCAGCAGCTTAAGCCCGGGGAAGAGTGACGGGGAGCTGTTTTTT. It specifies CASSLSPGKSDGELFF.

The V gene is TRBV24-1, the J gene TRBJ1-4, with D perhaps TRBD1 (5 bases). Germline V gene data show CDR1 as KGHDR and CDR2 as SFDVKD. V gave up 3 bases and J gave up 16 bases, with 8 bases separating them. This CDR3 region has 10 residues. The CDR3, as DNA: TGTGCCACCAGTGATAGGGGCCCGTTTTTT. Translation: CATSDRGPFF.

In nucleotides, the CDR3 is TGTGCCGGGAGGGGAGACAGGAACACTGAAGCTTTCTTT. Its translation is CAGRGDRNTEAFF. The chain couples TRBV2 to TRBJ1-1, with D tentatively TRBD1 (5 bases). The V end was cut by 11 bases, the J end by 1 base, with 14 bases between. The CDR3 is 13 amino acids. Germline V gene lookup returns CDR1 SNHLY and CDR2 FYNNEI.

This chain uses TRBV5-4 with TRBJ2-3; D remains ambiguous. CDR3 length: 11 residues. Trimming left V 0 bases short and J 6 bases short, with 2 bases between. The V gene's germline CDR1 is SGHNT and CDR2 YYREEE (reference sequence). The CDR3 is CASSLADTQYF. The CDR3 DNA sequence: TGTGCCAGCAGCTTGGCTGATACGCAGTATTTT. Full variable domain (rest looked up from reference TRBV5-4 and TRBJ2-3): ETGVTQSPTHLIKTRGQQVTLRCSSQSGHNTVSWYQQALGQGPQFIFQYYREEENGRGNFPPRFSGLQFPNYSSELNVNALELDDSALYLCASSLADTQYFGPGTRLTVL.

This clone appeared a single time. The chain carries TRBV25-1 and TRBJ1-1; the D gene is possibly TRBD1 (6 bases). The CDR3 has 13 amino acids. Trimming left V 7 bases short and J 0 bases short, with 9 bases between. Germline V gene lookup returns CDR1 MGHDK and CDR2 SYGVNS. CDR3 sequence (DNA): TGTGCCAGCAAAGGACAGATGAACACTGAAGCTTTCTTT. Amino acids: CASKGQMNTEAFF.

The chain uses TRBV6-6 and TRBJ1-1, with D maybe TRBD1 (5 bases). CDR1 is MNHNY, CDR2 SVGAGI, per germline (reference sequence). V was cut by 2 bases and J by 1 base, with 11 bases left in between. The length of the CDR3 is 15 residues. CDR3 amino acids: CASSYRDSRNTEAFF. The DNA of the CDR3 is TGTGCCAGCAGTTACCGGGACTCAAGGAACACTGAAGCTTTCTTT.

This clone is a singleton in its sample. CDR3 region: CASSQVETATYEQYF. Written as DNA, the CDR3 is TGCGCCAGCAGCCAAGTCGAGACAGCTACCTACGAGCAGTACTTC. The rearrangement links TRBV4-1 to TRBJ2-7, with D possibly TRBD1 on 5 matching bases. The CDR3 is 15 residues long. Deletions cut 1 base from V and 2 bases from J, with 12 bases between. Germline V gene lookup returns CDR1 MGHRA and CDR2 YSYEKL.

The chain is built from TRBV29-1 and TRBJ2-7; 9 bases align to TRBD1. CDR3 size: 14 residues. The germline V gene has CDR1 SQVTM and CDR2 ANQGSEA. With V trimmed by 0 bases and J by 6 bases, 6 bases remained unmatched. CDR3 residues: CSVEELTGGGEQYF. CDR3 in DNA: TGCAGCGTTGAAGAGTTGACAGGGGGAGGCGAGCAGTACTTC.

V usage is TRBV7-2 and J usage is TRBJ2-4; 9 bases match TRBD1. Per the germline V gene, CDR1 is SGHTA and CDR2 is FQGNSA. The CDR3 covers 16 residues. J lost 9 bases, V lost 4 bases, and 13 bases had no gene match. CDR3 in DNA: TGTGCCAGCAGCTCCGCCTCCGGGACAGGGTCGGGCATTCAGTACTTC. As protein: CASSSASGTGSGIQYF.

In its sample, this clone was seen a few times. The V and J genes are TRBV19 and TRBJ1-5; a possible D gene is TRBD1 (5 bases). The V end was cut by 4 bases, the J end by 2 bases, with 9 bases between. CDR1 is LNHDA and CDR2 is SQIVND in the germline V gene (reference sequence). This CDR3 spans 14 amino acids. CDR3 sequence reads: CASSTGPGNQPQHF. For the CDR3, the DNA is TGTGCCAGTAGTACAGGGCCGGGCAATCAGCCCCAGCATTTT.

The chain has TRBV5-1 and TRBJ1-3, with a possible D match to TRBD1 (6 bases). This CDR3 contains 16 residues. CDR1 is SGHRS, CDR2 YFSETQ, per germline. Trimming stripped 1 base from V and 3 bases from J, with 14 bases between. The CDR3 region has the DNA TGCGCCAGCAGCTTGAAAACAGGGAGATATGGAAACACCATATATTTT. Translated, it gives CASSLKTGRYGNTIYF. The full variable domain, with the rest looked up from reference TRBV5-1 and TRBJ1-3, is KAGVTQTPRYLIKTRGQQVTLSCSPISGHRSVSWYQQTPGQGLQFLFEYFSETQRNKGNFPGRFSGRQFSNSRSEMNVSTLELGDSALYLCASSLKTGRYGNTIYFGEGSWLTVV.

This clone was observed a single time. V usage is TRBV25-1 and J usage is TRBJ2-7, with D uncertain. Germline V gene data show CDR1 as MGHDK and CDR2 as SYGVNS. The CDR3 covers 13 residues. The ends were cut back, 3 bases at V and 0 bases at J, with 6 bases in the middle. In DNA, the CDR3 is TGTGCCAGCAGTGATGGCGGCTCCTACGAGCAGTACTTC. Its translation is CASSDGGSYEQYF.

The J gene is TRBJ1-2, the V gene TRBV5-6, with TRBD1 matching 10 bases. Unmatched junction bases numbered 4, after V lost 3 bases and J lost 5 bases. This CDR3 has 14 residues. CDR1 and CDR2 from the germline V gene are SGHDT and YYEEEE. CDR3 loop: CASSSRDRGYGYTF. CDR3 coding DNA: TGTGCCAGCAGCTCGAGGGACAGGGGTTATGGCTACACCTTC.